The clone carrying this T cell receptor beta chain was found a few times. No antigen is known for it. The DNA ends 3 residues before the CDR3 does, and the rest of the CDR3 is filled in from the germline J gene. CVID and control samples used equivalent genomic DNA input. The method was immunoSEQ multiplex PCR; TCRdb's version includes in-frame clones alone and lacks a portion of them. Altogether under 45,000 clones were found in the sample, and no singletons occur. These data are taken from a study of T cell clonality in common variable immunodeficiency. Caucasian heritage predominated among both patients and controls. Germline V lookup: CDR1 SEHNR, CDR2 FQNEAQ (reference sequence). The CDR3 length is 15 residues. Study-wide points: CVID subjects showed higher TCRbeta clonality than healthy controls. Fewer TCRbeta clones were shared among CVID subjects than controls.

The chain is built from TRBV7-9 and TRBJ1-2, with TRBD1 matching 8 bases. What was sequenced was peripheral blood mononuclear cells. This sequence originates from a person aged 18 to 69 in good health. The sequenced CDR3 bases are TGTGCCAGCAGCCTAGGGTGGGCAGGGGGCGACGAC. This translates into CASSLGWAGGDD. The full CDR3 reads CASSLGWAGGDDYTF.